The text below deals with one T cell receptor (beta chain). The sample belongs to a study of T cell responses to AZD1222 COVID-19 vaccine. Study information: Pooling of second doses given at about 4 or about 12 weeks was done.

Libraries were prepared by immunoSEQ multiplex PCR; TCRdb keeps only in-frame clonotypes and omits some of them. The sample contains some 99,000 clones, approximately 91% of which appear only once. Germline loops: CDR1 SGDLS, CDR2 YYNGEE. The V gene lost 3 bases and the J gene lost 7 bases, with 13 bases spanning the gap. The length of the CDR3 is 13 residues. The material sequenced was peripheral blood, taken on day 0 of AZD1222 vaccination. The sequence was collected from an adult in good health. The chain couples TRBV9 to TRBJ1-2; D is unresolved. CDR3 region: CASSGMDRPGYTF. The CDR3 bases are TGTGCCAGCAGCGGGATGGACCGCCCTGGCTACACCTTC.